A single sample is the source of the 22 T cell receptor beta chains below, sequenced in a study of regulatory T cells in long-lasting Graves disease. Time point defined: persistent/refractory GD, antithyroid drugs over 5 years with positive TRAb. Researchers made the TCR library from RNA that was extracted from PBMCs. HTBI primers from iRepertoire and Arm-PCR of CDR3 regions yielded the TCR beta libraries. TCRdb used MiXCR to reprocess the multiplex PCR reads, holding one entry per CDR3 protein. The table lists more than 300,000 distinct CDR3 sequences, more than 20% of them singletons, with around a quarter in the top ten. The material was peripheral blood mononuclear cells (PBMCs), obtained when the disease was refractory, from a patient treated with antithyroid drugs. Receptors were obtained from a woman aged 35 to 49 with Graves disease.

In this sample, this clonotype turned up many times. The chain carries TRBV15 and TRBJ1-4; D unresolved. There are 16 residues in the CDR3. Germline loops: CDR1 LNHNV, CDR2 YYDKDF (reference sequence). The V gene lost 0 bases and the J gene lost 7 bases, with 15 bases spanning the gap. The CDR3 is CATSRESGRSGEKLFF. The CDR3 DNA reads TGTGCCACCAGCAGAGAGTCGGGGAGATCAGGTGAAAAACTGTTTTTT.

This clonotype occurred many times. The chain couples TRBV28 to TRBJ1-2; D not certain. V lost 5 bases and J 4 bases, leaving 20 bases between the germline ends. Germline V gene data show CDR1 as MDHEN and CDR2 as SYDVKM. The CDR3 spans 16 residues. The CDR3 bases are TGTGCCAGCAGTCCAAGTCCGACACCTCTTCCCTATGGCTACACCTTC. It codes for CASSPSPTPLPYGYTF.

This clonotype was detected many times. The chain uses TRBV30 and TRBJ2-2; D is tentatively TRBD1 or TRBD2 (5 bases each). The CDR3 is 13 residues long. Between the trimmed V and J ends, which lost 3 bases and 6 bases, there was a span of 11 bases. From germline, CDR1 is GTSNPN and CDR2 SVGIG (reference sequence). The CDR3 DNA is TGTGCCTGGAGGTTGAGGGGATCCGGGGAGCTGTTTTTT. Protein product: CAWRLRGSGELFF.

This clonotype was picked up many times. The V gene is TRBV27, the J gene TRBJ2-7; TRBD2 aligns across 9 bases. The CDR3 is made up of 17 amino acids. Germline CDR1 and CDR2: MNHEY and SMNVEV (reference sequence). V lost 6 bases, J lost 6 bases, and 18 bases stayed unmatched. CDR3 protein: CASSISGRSPTYTEQYF. Here the CDR3 DNA reads TGTGCCAGCAGCATTAGCGGGAGATCGCCCACCTACACCGAGCAGTACTTC.

This clonotype was counted at least ten times. The chain is built from TRBV29-1 and TRBJ2-5; 10 nucleotides align to TRBD2. J was trimmed by 7 bases and V by 7 bases; bases with no gene match: 18. Germline CDR1 SQVTM, CDR2 ANQGSEA. This CDR3 is built from 16 residues. CDR3 nucleotides: TGCAGCGCCATTACCGAGGTAGCGGGAGGCCGGGGGACCCAGTACTTC. It codes for CSAITEVAGGRGTQYF.

This clonotype showed up just a few times. This chain links TRBV5-5 with TRBJ2-7; perhaps TRBD2 as D (6 bases). Germline CDR1 reads SGHKS; CDR2 reads YYEKEE (reference sequence). CDR3 length equals 15 residues. Trimming pared 1 base from V and 4 bases from J, leaving 15 bases between. CDR3 nucleotides: TGTGCCAGCAGCTTGTGGGTGTCTAGCGAGTACGAGCAGTACTTC. Its protein product is CASSLWVSSEYEQYF.

The sample holds a few counts of this clonotype. The junction and the germline gene differ at one end; a read error may be behind it. V usage is TRBV6-1 and J usage is TRBJ2-5, with D perhaps being TRBD1 or TRBD2 (7 bases each). Germline loops: CDR1 MNHNS, CDR2 SASEGT. This CDR3 region has 13 residues. In DNA form, the CDR3 reads TGTACCAGCAGCGGGACAGTTGGAGAGACCCAGTACTTC. Translation: CTSSGTVGETQYF.

This clonotype was detected many times. The V call is TRBV28, the J call TRBJ2-5; 7 bases are shared with TRBD2. There are 16 residues in the CDR3. Germline V gives CDR1 MDHEN, CDR2 SYDVKM. The trim removed 2 bases at V and 3 bases at J, leaving 9 bases unmatched. This chain's CDR3 is CASSLGLAEEKETQYF. CDR3 nucleotides: TGTGCCAGCAGTTTAGGGCTAGCGGAGGAAAAAGAGACCCAGTACTTC.

In this sample, this clonotype turned up many times. The chain links TRBV28 to TRBJ2-5, with 9 bases lining up with TRBD1. The end of the DNA fits TRBJ2-1 better, so the J call may be wrong. The CDR3 is made up of 16 amino acids. CDR1 MDHEN and CDR2 SYDVKM come from the germline V gene. Here the CDR3 DNA reads TGTGCCAGCAGTTTAGACTCCGGGACAGGGAGCCATGAGCAGTTCTTC. It translates to CASSLDSGTGSHEQFF.

This chain connects TRBV20-1 to TRBJ1-1; D call uncertain. V was trimmed by 0 bases and J by 8 bases, leaving 7 bases between them. Germline assignment: CDR1 DFQATT and CDR2 SNEGSKA (reference sequence). The CDR3 contains 11 residues. The CDR3 here is CSAREGIEAFF. The CDR3 DNA reads as TGCAGTGCTAGAGAGGGCATCGAAGCTTTCTTT.

The sample holds many counts of this clonotype. The V and J genes are TRBV28 and TRBJ1-3; D uncertain. From germline, CDR1 is MDHEN and CDR2 SYDVKM. The CDR3 consists of 13 residues. Trimming took 7 bases from V and 2 from J, leaving 9 bases between them. For the CDR3, the DNA is TGTGCCAGCAAACTTGGGCCTGGAAACACCATATATTTT. The encoded protein is CASKLGPGNTIYF.

This clonotype was counted only a few times. The chain has TRBV28 and TRBJ2-3, with D possibly matching TRBD2 (5 bases). Germline V lookup: CDR1 MDHEN, CDR2 SYDVKM. V was shortened by 4 bases and J by 4 bases, with 27 bases between the two germline ends. This CDR3 spans 19 amino acids. DNA of the CDR3: TGTGCCAGCAGTTCCCAACTCCAGCGGTCCCTTCAGTTGGCAGATACGCAGTATTTT. Translating it yields CASSSQLQRSLQLADTQYF.

This clonotype was recorded at least ten times. The chain combines TRBV2 with TRBJ2-7; D gene ambiguous. Germline loops: CDR1 SNHLY, CDR2 FYNNEI. Trimming took 6 bases from V and 5 from J, leaving 14 bases between them. The CDR3 is 13 residues long. CDR3 coding DNA: TGTGCCAGCAGCGACGGAAGAAAGGACGAGCAGTACTTC. This translates into CASSDGRKDEQYF.

This clonotype has ten or more counts. This sequence joins TRBV6-6 and TRBJ2-7; TRBD2 aligns across 9 bases. J gave up 3 bases and V 0 bases, and 6 bases lay outside the gene matches. The CDR3 contains 16 residues. The germline CDR1 and CDR2 sequences are MNHNY and SVGAGI (reference sequence). The DNA of the CDR3 is TGTGCCAGCAGTTACTCGTCGCTAGCGGGGCTCTACGAGCAGTACTTC. This gives the protein CASSYSSLAGLYEQYF.

The chain couples TRBV12-3 or TRBV12-4 to TRBJ2-1; D is possibly TRBD1 or TRBD2 (6 bases each). The germline V and J ends were trimmed by 7 bases and 8 bases, with 21 bases remaining between them. This CDR3 has 15 amino acids. In DNA, the CDR3 is TGTGCCAGCACCGCGTGGGGGGCGCCTTCGGATGAGCAGTTCTTC. Translated: CASTAWGAPSDEQFF.

The chain employs TRBV5-1 and TRBJ2-2, with 7 bases identical to TRBD2. The J segment lost 6 bases and the V segment lost 0 bases, leaving 8 bases of the junction unmatched. CDR1 is SGHRS, CDR2 YFSETQ, per germline. The CDR3 contains 16 residues. The CDR3 sequence: CASSLAATSRAGELFF. CDR3 sequence (DNA): TGCGCCAGCAGCTTGGCGGCGACTAGCAGGGCCGGGGAGCTGTTTTTT.

The V call is TRBV9, the J call TRBJ1-2; D might be TRBD1 (6 bases). The CDR3 spans 14 residues. Per the germline V gene, CDR1 is SGDLS and CDR2 is YYNGEE. V lost 4 bases to trimming and J lost 4 bases, with 14 bases between them. CDR3 nucleotide sequence: TGTGCCAGCAGCTTCTCGACAGGAAGCTATGGCTACACCTTC. It encodes CASSFSTGSYGYTF.

This clonotype was seen a single time. The chain has TRBV19 and TRBJ2-2, with 14 bases fitting TRBD2. CDR1 is LNHDA and CDR2 is SQIVND in the germline V gene (reference sequence). This CDR3 is built from 18 residues. J gave up 6 bases and V 10 bases, and 16 bases lay outside the gene matches. CDR3 loop: CATSMGVVGLAGAGELFF. CDR3 in DNA: TGTGCCACCTCAATGGGGGTCGTGGGACTAGCGGGAGCCGGGGAGCTGTTTTTT.

This clonotype was counted ten times or more. The chain recombines TRBV28 with TRBJ1-1; D gene uncertain. Germline CDR1 MDHEN, CDR2 SYDVKM. Trimming left V 1 base short and J 1 base short, with 7 bases between. This CDR3 has 14 residues. DNA of the CDR3: TGTGCCAGCAGTTTATATTCCCCGAACACTGAAGCTTTCTTT. Protein sequence: CASSLYSPNTEAFF.

The V and J genes are TRBV29-1 and TRBJ2-5, with TRBD1 as a possible D gene (6 bases). This CDR3 is built from 14 residues. The V gene's germline CDR1 is SQVTM and CDR2 ANQGSEA. Deletions cut 1 base from V and 6 bases from J, with 15 bases between. CDR3 in DNA: TGCAGCGTTGAAGTCTACAGGGTACTTAAGACCCAGTACTTC. This encodes CSVEVYRVLKTQYF.

This clonotype was recorded many times. The V and J genes are TRBV2 and TRBJ1-4, with D perhaps TRBD1 (5 bases). Per germline, CDR1 SNHLY and CDR2 FYNNEI. The germline V and J ends were trimmed by 2 bases and 4 bases, with 11 bases remaining between them. The CDR3 spans 15 residues. Written as DNA, the CDR3 is TGTGCCAGCAGTGAAACCCAGGGTCTTAATGAAAAACTGTTTTTT. Its translation: CASSETQGLNEKLFF.

This clonotype was recorded at least ten times. The chain recombines TRBV20-1 with TRBJ2-5; 7 bases are a match to TRBD1. CDR3 size: 12 residues. V lost 2 bases, J lost 7 bases, and 4 bases stayed unmatched. In germline, CDR1 is DFQATT, CDR2 SNEGSKA (reference sequence). CDR3 protein: CSARRGQMTQYF. In DNA, the CDR3 is TGCAGTGCTAGAAGGGGGCAGATGACCCAGTACTTC.